This is a list of T cell receptor beta chains from one sample in a study of blood T cell repertoires in COVID-19. Produced via immunoSEQ multiplex PCR; TCRdb's table is partial and in-frame only. The sample has about 58,000 clones, 75% to 90% seen once. Sequences were obtained from peripheral blood. These receptors all come from a woman in her fifties or sixties with active COVID-19. Each CDR3 is given with its conserved first and last residue. A D gene is named only where the DNA matches it firmly. Clone size is not always given. Where it is, it says once, few, many or a class for expanded clones.

NA TRBD1 TRBJ2-7 TRBV2 TGTGCCAGCCTAGACAGGGGGTATGAACAGTACTTC CASLDRGYEQYF
NA NA TRBJ1-1 TRBV3-1/TRBV3-2 TGTGCCAGCAGCCAAGCCGACGGGTCCTGGAACACTGAAGCTTTCTTT CASSQADGSWNTEAFF
NA TRBD2 TRBJ2-7 TRBV6-6 TGTGCCAGCAGTCCGCTCCAGCGGGGGTTAGACTACGAGCAGTACTTC CASSPLQRGLDYEQYF
NA NA TRBJ2-7 TRBV29-1 TGCAGCGTTGAACGTCCTAATACCTACGAGCAGTACTTC CSVERPNTYEQYF
NA TRBD1 TRBJ2-1 TRBV11-3 TGTGCCAGCAGTCTAGGGGGCTGGACAGACTCGAATGAGCAGTTCTTC CASSLGGWTDSNEQFF
once TRBD2 TRBJ2-3 TRBV5-1 TGCGCCAGCAGCTTGGGCGGGGGTACAGATACGCAGTATTTT CASSLGGGTDTQYF
NA NA TRBJ2-3 TRBV5-1 TGCGCCAGCAGCTTTGGGGGCTTAGATACGCAGTATTTT CASSFGGLDTQYF
NA NA TRBJ2-1 TRBV2 TGTGCCAGCAGTGATCGTTACAATGGGCAGTTCTTC CASSDRYNGQFF
NA NA TRBJ1-4 TRBV9 TGTGCCAGCAGCGGCTCAGCGGAGGGCTCTAATGAAAAACTGTTTTTT CASSGSAEGSNEKLFF
NA TRBD1 TRBJ1-4 TRBV4-3 TGCGCCAGCAGCCAAGGGGACAGGGGGCTTGAAAAACTGTTTTTT CASSQGDRGLEKLFF